One and the same sample provided the 21 T cell receptor beta chains below, sequenced in a study of cytomegalovirus exposure and HLA in healthy donors. The PCR ran on 60 Vbeta and 13 Jbeta primers. The method was immunoSEQ multiplex PCR; TCRdb's version includes in-frame clones alone and lacks a portion of them. Among some 150,000 clones listed, 80% were seen once. The specimen was PBMCs. These TCRs come from a man between 18 and 35 years old in good health and CMV-seropositive.

The chain is built from TRBV7-2 and TRBJ1-2, with D possibly being TRBD1 (5 bases). Per the germline V gene, CDR1 is SGHTA and CDR2 is FQGNSA. V lost 2 bases to trimming and J lost 0 bases, with 10 bases between them. The CDR3 spans 15 residues. CDR3 nucleotide sequence: TGTGCCAGCAGCTTAAGCCAGGGTGCTAACTATGGCTACACCTTC. Translated: CASSLSQGANYGYTF. The full variable domain, rest sourced from reference TRBV7-2 and TRBJ1-2, is GAGVSQSPSNKVTEKGKDVELRCDPISGHTALYWYRQSLGQGLEFLIYFQGNSAPDKSGLPSDRFSAERTGGSVSTLTIQRTQQEDSAVYLCASSLSQGANYGYTFGSGTRLTVV.

This clone was recorded a few times. The chain links TRBV12-5 to TRBJ2-2; the match to TRBD2 covers 8 bases. Germline CDR1 LGHNT, CDR2 FRNRAP. V lost 1 base, J lost 3 bases, and 4 bases stayed unmatched. The CDR3 extends over 16 amino acids. CDR3 region: CASGLAGGMDTGELFF. Here the CDR3 DNA reads TGTGCTAGTGGTTTGGCGGGGGGGATGGACACCGGGGAGCTGTTTTTT. The variable domain in full, with the rest retrieved from reference TRBV12-5 and TRBJ2-2, is DARVTQTPRHKVTEMGQEVTMRCQPILGHNTVFWYRQTMMQGLELLAYFRNRAPLDDSGMPKDRFSAEMPDATLATLKIQPSEPRDSAVYFCASGLAGGMDTGELFFGEGSRLTVL.

This rearrangement joins TRBV7-9 to TRBJ1-5; possible D gene TRBD1, 5 bases. This CDR3 has 13 residues. V was cut by 8 bases and J by 5 bases, with 13 bases left in between. Germline lookup yields CDR1 SEHNR and CDR2 FQNEAQ (reference sequence). The CDR3 protein is CASGGSEDQPQHF. CDR3 sequence (DNA): TGTGCCAGCGGGGGGAGCGAAGATCAGCCCCAGCATTTT. The full variable domain, rest sourced from reference TRBV7-9 and TRBJ1-5, is DTGVSQNPRHKITKRGQNVTFRCDPISEHNRLYWYRQTLGQGPEFLTYFQNEAQLEKSRLLSDRFSAERPKGSFSTLEIQRTEQGDSAMYLCASGGSEDQPQHFGDGTRLSIL.

The gene calls are TRBV4-1 and TRBJ1-5, with unresolved D. This CDR3 has 15 amino acids. The germline V gene encodes CDR1 MGHRA and CDR2 YSYEKL. Trimming left V 2 bases short and J 0 bases short, with 8 bases between. The CDR3: CASSQSGISNQPQHF. CDR3 coding DNA: TGCGCCAGCAGCCAATCCGGGATTAGCAATCAGCCCCAGCATTTT.

The chain has TRBV12-5 and TRBJ1-1; a possible D gene is TRBD1 (5 bases). CDR3 length equals 12 residues. In germline, CDR1 is LGHNT, CDR2 FRNRAP. Between the trimmed V and J ends, which lost 6 bases and 5 bases, there was a span of 10 bases. The CDR3 DNA reads as TGTGCTAGTGGCTACCAGGGTACTGAAGCTTTCTTT. Its protein is CASGYQGTEAFF.

In this sample, this clone turned up once. This rearrangement joins TRBV29-1 to TRBJ1-2; D call uncertain. The germline gives CDR1 SQVTM, CDR2 ANQGSEA. The CDR3 totals 14 residues. V was shortened by 2 bases and J by 2 bases, with 12 bases between the two germline ends. Here the CDR3 reads CSVEPVGGNYGYTF. CDR3 sequence (DNA): TGCAGCGTTGAACCAGTAGGAGGGAACTATGGCTACACCTTC.

This chain joins TRBV5-1 and TRBJ2-2, with D maybe TRBD1 (5 bases). The length of the CDR3 is 15 residues. Germline CDR1 SGHRS, CDR2 YFSETQ. Trimming pared 5 bases from V and 4 bases from J, leaving 15 bases between. For the CDR3, the DNA is TGCGCCAGCAGTAAAGGGGCGGATATCACCGGGGAGCTGTTTTTT. Protein product: CASSKGADITGELFF.

This chain uses TRBV4-3 with TRBJ1-1; no reliable D call. The CDR3 is 13 amino acids. The germline CDR1 and CDR2 sequences are LGHNA and YSLEER. Deletions cut 4 bases from V and 4 bases from J, with 10 bases between. The CDR3 sequence: CASSRGIGTEAFF. As DNA, the CDR3 is TGCGCCAGCAGCCGAGGGATTGGCACTGAAGCTTTCTTT.

V usage is TRBV5-8 and J usage is TRBJ2-7, with 8 bases that match TRBD1. Unmatched junction bases numbered 6, after V lost 0 bases and J lost 4 bases. The CDR3 runs 15 residues. Germline CDR1 and CDR2: SGHTS and YDEGEE. CDR3 amino acids: CASSLEVRGLYEQYF. Here the CDR3 DNA reads TGTGCCAGCAGCTTGGAAGTCAGGGGGCTGTACGAGCAGTACTTC.

This clone was found a few times. The CDR3 coding sequence is TGTGCCAGCAGACTCGGGGGATTACCCTACGAGCAGTACTTC. Its translation: CASRLGGLPYEQYF. V is TRBV28 and J is TRBJ2-7; TRBD2 is a possible D gene (6 bases). CDR3 size: 14 residues. Germline V gene data show CDR1 as MDHEN and CDR2 as SYDVKM. Trimming left V 6 bases short and J 2 bases short, with 14 bases between.

J is TRBJ2-7 and V is TRBV11-2; 13 nucleotides agree with TRBD2. V dropped 4 bases and J dropped 2; count of bases not matched to a gene: 2. The CDR3 contains 15 residues. Germline CDR1 is SGHAT and CDR2 is FQNNGV. The CDR3 DNA reads as TGTGCCAGCAGCTGGGGGACTAGCGGGGCCTACGAGCAGTACTTC. It yields the protein CASSWGTSGAYEQYF.

V gene TRBV10-3 combines with J gene TRBJ1-3, with D unclear. Germline V gene sequence: CDR1 ENHRY, CDR2 SYGVKD. This CDR3 has 15 residues. V lost 4 bases and J lost 0, with 10 bases in between. The CDR3 spells CAISVLADSGNTIYF. Here the CDR3 DNA reads TGTGCCATCAGTGTTTTGGCAGACTCTGGAAACACCATATATTTT.

The CDR3 DNA follows: TGTGCCACATCAGCGGGAGTATACAATGAGCAGTTCTTC. It codes for CATSAGVYNEQFF. The chain employs TRBV19 and TRBJ2-1; 8 bases are shared with TRBD2. Germline V gene data show CDR1 as LNHDA and CDR2 as SQIVND (reference sequence). CDR3 length: 13 amino acids. With V trimmed by 10 bases and J by 4 bases, 6 bases remained unmatched.

The rearrangement uses TRBV9 and TRBJ2-3; D call uncertain. From germline, CDR1 is SGDLS and CDR2 YYNGEE. The CDR3 has 13 amino acids. The V end lost 4 bases, the J end lost 2 bases, and 8 bases lay between the germline ends. The CDR3 sequence: CASSHLTTDTQYF. CDR3 coding DNA: TGTGCCAGCAGCCACCTAACCACAGATACGCAGTATTTT.

The chain employs TRBV6-4 and TRBJ2-6; 14 nucleotides agree with TRBD2. Germline V gives CDR1 MRHNA, CDR2 SNTAGT. With V trimmed by 0 bases and J by 0 bases, 4 bases remained unmatched. The CDR3 extends over 20 amino acids. CDR3 bases: TGTGCCAGCAGTGACTCTGGACTAGCGGGGGGCCTCTCTGGGGCCAACGTCCTGACTTTC. Amino acid sequence: CASSDSGLAGGLSGANVLTF.

The chain recombines TRBV7-2 with TRBJ2-2; maybe TRBD2 (6 bases). The CDR3 runs to 17 residues. Per germline, CDR1 SGHTA and CDR2 FQGNSA. With 5 bases removed from V and 1 base from J, the gap between germline ends came to 17 bases. The CDR3 region has the DNA TGTGCCAGCAGCAGGAGGGGTAGTACAGGGAACACCGGGGAGCTGTTTTTT. Residues: CASSRRGSTGNTGELFF.

About this clone: The final CDR3 position lacks the conserved phenylalanine or tryptophan, pointing to a likely read error. This sequence joins TRBV5-4 and TRBJ1-2; possible D gene TRBD1, 6 bases. Between the trimmed V and J ends, which lost 0 bases and 4 bases, there was a span of 10 bases. CDR1 SGHNT and CDR2 YYREEE come from the germline V gene (reference sequence). CDR3 size: 14 residues. The CDR3 reads CASSLAGAGYGYTS. The CDR3 DNA follows: TGTGCCAGCAGCTTGGCAGGGGCGGGCTATGGCTACACCTCC.

This clone has just one count. The chain joins TRBV9 to TRBJ2-5; 10 bases align to TRBD2. The CDR3 spans 15 residues. The V gene's germline CDR1 is SGDLS and CDR2 YYNGEE. V lost 2 bases, J lost 5 bases, and 6 bases stayed unmatched. The CDR3 DNA is TGTGCCAGCAGCGTGAGCGGGGGGGAGGGTGAGACCCAGTACTTC. It yields the protein CASSVSGGEGETQYF.

The gene calls are TRBV9 and TRBJ1-4, with 8 positions matching TRBD1. Germline V CDR1 and CDR2: SGDLS, YYNGEE. J was trimmed by 8 bases and V by 2 bases; bases with no gene match: 8. The CDR3 spans 15 residues. As DNA, the CDR3 is TGTGCCAGCAGCGTTTCAGGGGGCCTGAGAGAAAAACTGTTTTTT. Its protein is CASSVSGGLREKLFF.

The J gene is TRBJ2-7, the V gene TRBV23-1; D remains ambiguous. Being an ORF, TRBV23-1 has a function that is uncertain. The CDR3 loop spans 16 amino acids. Trimming shortened V by 6 bases and J by 1 base, and 19 bases separated the two germline ends. This CDR3 reads CASRPPWRRASYEQYF. The DNA of the CDR3 is TGCGCCAGCAGGCCGCCCTGGCGGCGCGCGTCCTACGAGCAGTACTTC.

There are a few counts of this clone. The V call is TRBV4-3, the J call TRBJ1-1, with D possibly matching TRBD1 (6 bases). The germline CDR1 and CDR2 sequences are LGHNA and YSLEER. CDR3 length: 13 amino acids. Trimming pared 3 bases from V and 2 bases from J, leaving 7 bases between. The CDR3 loop reads CASSQDRNTEAFF. In nucleotides, the CDR3 is TGCGCCAGCAGCCAGGACAGAAACACTGAAGCTTTCTTT.